This TCR beta chain is drawn from a study of blood T cell repertoires in COVID-19 (dated by TCRdb to 2018 to 2020). Broadly, across the study: Collaborator samples came from the United States, Italy and Spain and covered acute and convalescent phases of COVID-19. The prospective study material was composed of cDNA or gDNA derived from T cells, B-cell-depleted T cells, or PBMCs. Deeply sampled blood TCRbeta repertoires from subjects exposed to, actively infected with, or recovered from COVID-19 were included in the dataset. The repertoires were released in a freely available public database meant as a resource for research on the immune response to SARS-CoV-2. The samples were drawn from two sources: the first 160 participants of the ongoing ImmuneRACE study, and 1,200 or so subjects contributed by 6 global collaborators. The sample metadata nearly always contained a de-identified subject ID, COVID-19 status, age in years and sex. Where available, HLA class I and class II types were taken from metadata supplied by the sample provider and were not determined by assay-based typing.

As concerns this clone: Which antigen it targets is not known. Per-base qualities were not stored, and no clone one base away is much larger.

The immunoSEQ Assay, a bias-controlled multiplex PCR, was used to amplify TCRbeta CDR3 regions from genomic DNA. Per the authors' processing: The number of nucleated cells in each sample was estimated by amplification of reference gene primers within the assay. To quantify the absolute abundance of each unique TCRbeta CDR3 rearrangement, sequence reads were collapsed and filtered. For each sample, productive Simpson clonality was calculated by taking the square root of Simpson's diversity index across productive rearrangements. TCRdb's version of the immuneACCESS table is confined to in-frame rearrangements and falls short of the full clone set. An unresolved V gene accounts for under half of the shortfall where checked; the remainder is of unknown origin. V and J calls and clone size are as listed in that table; D and trimming were resolved from the DNA. This sample has about 440,000 clones in its table, and more than 85% of those were observed once. Jointly, the top ten make up roughly 4% of the sample.

Each collaborating institution followed its own protocols to collect whole blood in K2EDTA tubes. For TCRbeta analysis, collaborators shipped samples as frozen whole blood, isolated PBMCs, or DNA extracted from either of those sample types. Broad study findings and their caveats: How much clinical and demographic metadata was included differed by source and by participant, and the metadata was provided uncurated.

Input material: peripheral blood. The source of this sequence is a woman aged 30 to 39 with acute or convalescent COVID-19.

The CDR3 is CASSVSLAQETQYF. The nucleotide sequence reads TGTGCCAGCAGCGTAAGTCTAGCGCAAGAGACCCAGTACTTC. The chain links TRBV9 with TRBJ2-5; TRBD2 is perhaps the D gene, given 6 matching bases. The cysteine opens and the phenylalanine closes a CDR3 of 14 amino acids. Kept here is only the CDR3 DNA, which spans 42 bases and is read in frame from base 1. The germline V gene specifies SGDLS as CDR1 and YYNGEE as CDR2. The junction carries 9 bases between V and J, which are trimmed by 1 base and 2 bases respectively.